The clone carrying this TCR beta chain came up a few times. This entry belongs to a study of blood T cells in healthy people across ages. The CDR3 sequence is 15 residues long. Germline-derived CDR1 and CDR2 are GTSNPN and SVGIG (reference sequence). Between the trimmed V and J ends, which lost 2 bases and 1 base, there was a span of 9 bases. With a J-beta primer mix and a sample-barcoded 5' primer, a second PCR ran about 6 to 11 cycles. TCRdb redid the calling of the 5' RACE reads with MiXCR, one entry per CDR3 protein. The sample includes some 710,000 distinct CDR3 sequences, about 47% of them seen just once.

This chain joins TRBV30 and TRBJ2-6; D unresolved. The sample comprised blood. This clonotype was sampled from a man older than 75 in good health. The CDR3 DNA sequence: TGTGCCTGGAGTAGGGCCGCGTCTGGGGCCAACGTCCTGACTTTC. Its protein is CAWSRAASGANVLTF.